Here is one T cell receptor beta chain with its context. This sample was included in a study of blood T cell repertoires in COVID-19. The wider study: The United States, Italy and Spain were the sources of the acute and convalescent COVID-19 samples. The analysed material was cDNA or gDNA that came from T cells, B-cell-depleted T cells, or PBMCs.

CDR1 SGHDT and CDR2 YYEEEE come from the germline V gene. This CDR3 has 16 amino acids. The V and J ends lost 2 bases and 6 bases, in that order; junction bases with no gene match: 7. Assay: immunoSEQ multiplex PCR; the TCRdb copy retains only in-frame clones and omits some. The sample holds 130,000 to 150,000 clones, around 82% seen once. V and J are TRBV5-6 and TRBJ2-7, with 14 bases matching TRBD2. This TCR was sampled from a man aged 60-69 years with acute or convalescent COVID-19. Sequenced material: peripheral blood. The CDR3 sequence: CASSLSLGLAGAEQYF. The CDR3 nucleotides are TGTGCCAGCAGCTTATCTTTGGGACTAGCGGGAGCCGAGCAGTACTTC.